This T cell receptor (beta chain) was captured in a study of PD-1 blockade in classical Hodgkin lymphoma. Study-level information: Patients were administered nivolumab (3 mg/kg intravenously) every 2 weeks.

Remarks on this clone: Its antigen is unknown.

Described time point: cycle 4 day 1 (C4D1), after more than five weeks of nivolumab. Each of the patients experienced relapse following autologous stem cell transplantation, and their brentuximab vedotin exposure differed. Best responses were complete response, partial response or progressive disease. Study results and limitations: Unlike CD8+ TCR diversity, which did not rise significantly by C4D1, CD4+ TCR diversity did. After ASCT, patients who started nivolumab under 1 year later were excluded.

This CDR3 region has 17 residues. Germline loops: CDR1 MGHDK, CDR2 SYGVNS. V was clipped by 1 base and J by 8 bases; unmatched bases: 13. Only in-frame clones appear in the TCRdb table, and some are missing; sequencing was by immunoSEQ multiplex PCR. The sample has over 60,000 clones; more than 80% are singletons. V is TRBV25-1 and J is TRBJ2-1, with 8 bases identical to TRBD2. This receptor was obtained from a human donor with classical Hodgkin lymphoma. Sequencing was performed on peripheral blood mononuclear cells (PBMCs), taken before the fourth cycle of nivolumab. CDR3 residues: CASSESFSGLDSDEQFF. The CDR3 DNA reads as TGTGCCAGCAGTGAATCGTTCTCGGGACTAGACTCCGATGAGCAGTTCTTC. Looking up the rest from reference TRBV25-1 and TRBJ2-1 gives the full variable domain: EADIYQTPRYLVIGTGKKITLECSQTMGHDKMYWYQQDPGMELHLIHYSYGVNSTEKGDLSSESTVSRIRTEHFPLTLESARPSHTSQYLCASSESFSGLDSDEQFFGPGTRLTVL.